Below are 11 T cell receptor beta chains sequenced from a single sample in a study of cytotoxic CD8 clonotypes in ibrutinib-treated CLL. Assay used: immunoSEQ multiplex PCR; TCRdb lists only in-frame clones, some missing. This table has 110,000 to 150,000 clones, about 76% appearing once. The source material was PBMCs, sampled after 24 months of ibrutinib treatment. These receptor sequences come from a human donor with chronic lymphocytic leukemia.

The genes are TRBV6-5 and TRBJ2-1; D possibly matches TRBD1 or TRBD2 (5 bases each). The CDR3 is 14 amino acids. The V end lost 2 bases, the J end lost 5 bases, and 10 bases lay between the germline ends. CDR1 is MNHEY, CDR2 SVGAGI, per germline. The CDR3 DNA reads as TGTGCCAGCAGTTACCGGGACCCGGACAATGAGCAGTTCTTC. Its protein is CASSYRDPDNEQFF.

This clone was picked up one time. The CDR3 sequence: CASSPGQGEGPQHF. The CDR3 bases are TGTGCCAGCAGCCCGGGACAGGGGGAGGGCCCCCAGCATTTT. The chain combines TRBV11-2 with TRBJ1-5; 11 bases agree with TRBD1. J lost 10 bases, V lost 5 bases, and 7 bases had no gene match. This CDR3 region has 14 residues. Germline V gene lookup returns CDR1 SGHAT and CDR2 FQNNGV.

This clone was observed a handful of times. This chain joins TRBV7-8 and TRBJ2-6; 11 bases are a match to TRBD2. This CDR3 is built from 17 residues. Germline V gene lookup returns CDR1 SGHVS and CDR2 FQNEAQ. Trimming at V came to 4 bases and at J to 1 base, leaving 3 bases not matched to a gene. The CDR3 sequence is CASSWVAGGSGANVLTF. In nucleotides, the CDR3 is TGTGCCAGCAGCTGGGTAGCGGGAGGGTCTGGGGCCAACGTCCTGACTTTC.

CDR3 DNA sequence: TGTGCCATCAGCGGGGGGGAAAGCTATGGCTACACCTTC. It specifies CAISGGESYGYTF. V usage is TRBV10-3 and J usage is TRBJ1-2, with D possibly matching TRBD1 (5 bases). CDR1 and CDR2 from the germline V gene are ENHRY and SYGVKD. There are 13 residues in the CDR3. Trimming cost V 6 bases and J 4 bases, with 12 bases left between them.

The rearrangement joins TRBV7-2 to TRBJ1-4, with D uncertain. Germline V gene lookup returns CDR1 SGHTA and CDR2 FQGNSA. This CDR3 spans 15 amino acids. Trimming left V 5 bases short and J 8 bases short, with 18 bases between. The CDR3 loop is CASSAPGFGSEKLFF. DNA for the CDR3: TGTGCCAGCAGCGCCCCGGGGTTTGGGAGCGAAAAACTGTTTTTT.

This clone was seen just once. This chain connects TRBV16 to TRBJ2-5; possibly TRBD1 or TRBD2 for D (5 bases each). V was trimmed by 7 bases and J by 1 base, leaving 19 bases between them. The germline gives CDR1 KGHSY, CDR2 FQNENV. CDR3 length: 16 residues. The CDR3 region is CASTEGRFPPQETQYF. CDR3 DNA sequence: TGTGCCAGCACCGAGGGACGGTTCCCACCCCAAGAGACCCAGTACTTC.

By sample share, this clone is medium-sized. The chain is built from TRBV10-3 and TRBJ1-5, with D unclear. V lost 4 bases, J lost 5 bases, and 6 bases lay in between. The CDR3 is made up of 12 amino acids. Germline assignment: CDR1 ENHRY and CDR2 SYGVKD. The CDR3 protein is CAISGPDQPQHF. In nucleotides, the CDR3 is TGTGCCATCAGTGGACCAGATCAGCCCCAGCATTTT.

V gene TRBV30 combines with J gene TRBJ1-1, with D possibly matching TRBD1 (5 bases). Per the germline V gene, CDR1 is GTSNPN and CDR2 is SVGIG (reference sequence). Trimming removed 8 bases from V and 7 bases from J, with 11 bases in between. The CDR3 length is 10 residues. CDR3 DNA: TGTGCCACGGGACCGGATGAAGCTTTCTTT. This encodes CATGPDEAFF.

CDR3 residues: CASSLVGRNLPNYGYTF. The CDR3, as DNA: TGTGCCAGCAGCTTAGTTGGGAGAAACTTACCTAACTATGGCTACACCTTC. The chain recombines TRBV7-9 with TRBJ1-2; no clear D. V was pared by 1 base and J by 0 bases, with 15 bases between. Germline V lookup: CDR1 SEHNR, CDR2 FQNEAQ (reference sequence). This CDR3 comprises 17 residues. The full variable domain, its missing parts supplied by reference TRBV7-9 and TRBJ1-2, is DTGVSQNPRHKITKRGQNVTFRCDPISEHNRLYWYRQTLGQGPEFLTYFQNEAQLEKSRLLSDRFSAERPKGSFSTLEIQRTEQGDSAMYLCASSLVGRNLPNYGYTFGSGTRLTVV.

This chain links TRBV6-6 with TRBJ1-2; D gene ambiguous. Per the germline V gene, CDR1 is MNHNY and CDR2 is SVGAGI (reference sequence). V gave up 5 bases and J gave up 8 bases, with 12 bases separating them. The CDR3 is 12 amino acids. The CDR3 sequence: CASSTRKGGYTF. The CDR3 bases are TGTGCCAGCAGTACCCGAAAAGGGGGCTACACCTTC.

A note on this clone: An end of the junction does not agree with germline; a read error may underlie this. V is TRBV27 and J is TRBJ2-3; no definite D call. This CDR3 is 12 amino acids long. The V gene's germline CDR1 is MNHEY and CDR2 SMNVEV (reference sequence). As DNA, the CDR3 is TGTGCCAGCAGTTCACTACCTTTCGGGTCCGGTTTT. It yields the protein CASSSLPFGSGF.